Listed below are T cell receptor beta chains from one sample, sequenced in a study of T cell repertoires in cytomegalovirus infection. Using its own MiXCR run on the reads, TCRdb lists one record per CDR3 protein. The sample yields about 240,000 distinct CDR3 sequences, around 6.6% seen once. Specimen: PBMCs. The receptors here all came from a human donor in good health (CMV status not recorded). Some clones in this sample may be carry-over from other donors' samples. CDR3s include the opening cysteine and the closing phenylalanine or tryptophan. A D gene is named only where the DNA matches it firmly. A row's size may be missing; if present it is once, few, many or a size class.

v_gene	d_gene	abundance	j_gene	CDR3aa	CDR3nt
TRBV18	TRBD1	many	TRBJ1-1	CASSPGTGNTEAFF	TGTGCCAGCAGCCCCGGGACAGGGAACACTGAAGCTTTCTTT
TRBV24-1	.	.	TRBJ2-3	CATSALGRNPDTQYF	TGTGCCACCAGTGCCCTAGGGAGGAATCCAGATACGCAGTATTTT
TRBV7-3	.	many	TRBJ2-2	CASSLRPYAGELFF	TGTGCCAGCAGCTTGCGCCCTTATGCCGGGGAGCTGTTTTTT
TRBV7-2	.	many	TRBJ1-1	CASSLSGQIVNTEAFF	TGTGCCAGCAGCTTATCCGGACAGATCGTGAACACTGAAGCTTTCTTT
TRBV28	TRBD2	few	TRBJ2-1	CASTILSPTSGGSIYNEQFF	TGTGCCAGCACTATCTTATCCCCCACTAGCGGGGGCTCCATTTACAATGAGCAGTTCTTC
TRBV7-2	.	many	TRBJ2-4	CASSPDSGNIQYF	TGTGCCAGCAGCCCAGACAGCGGAAACATTCAGTACTTC
TRBV7-2	.	many	TRBJ1-6	CASTPFGGSAYNSPLHF	TGTGCCAGCACTCCATTCGGGGGTAGCGCCTATAATTCACCCCTCCACTTT
TRBV5-5	.	many	TRBJ1-6	CASSLTQGRYSPLHF	TGTGCCAGCAGCTTAACTCAGGGACGGTACTCACCCCTCCACTTT
TRBV7-2	TRBD2	many	TRBJ2-3	CASRKGLAGGPRDTQYF	TGTGCCAGCAGAAAGGGACTAGCGGGGGGGCCAAGAGATACGCAGTATTTT
TRBV14	.	many	TRBJ2-2	CASSQGPFHANTGELFF	TGTGCCAGCAGCCAAGGACCCTTTCACGCGAACACCGGGGAGCTGTTTTTT
TRBV7-2	.	many	TRBJ2-7	CASSGYSRNEQYF	TGTGCCAGCAGCGGATATAGCAGGAACGAGCAGTACTTC
TRBV7-6	.	many	TRBJ1-1	CASSLAPHENTEAFF	TGTGCCAGCAGCTTAGCGCCACATGAGAACACTGAAGCTTTCTTT
TRBV6-1	.	many	TRBJ2-7	CASIQTGSREQYF	TGTGCCAGCATCCAAACAGGGTCTAGGGAGCAGTACTTC
TRBV28	TRBD1	many	TRBJ2-7	CASSFSDRGTYEQYF	TGTGCCAGCAGTTTTTCGGACAGGGGGACCTACGAGCAGTACTTC
TRBV20-1	.	many	TRBJ2-2	CSASPYGGSSGPGELFF	TGCAGTGCTAGCCCCTATGGGGGTTCGTCGGGACCCGGGGAGCTGTTTTTT
TRBV20-1	TRBD1	few	TRBJ2-5	CSADTGQGKETQYF	TGCAGTGCTGATACGGGACAGGGCAAAGAGACCCAGTACTTC
TRBV7-2	.	many	TRBJ1-6	CASSLVSAAYNSPLHF	TGTGCCAGCAGCTTAGTGTCCGCTGCCTATAATTCACCCCTCCACTTT
TRBV20-1	.	many	TRBJ1-5	CSASGRDISNQPQHF	TGCAGTGCTTCCGGACGGGACATTAGCAATCAGCCCCAGCATTTT
TRBV6-5	.	many	TRBJ1-2	CASSYTTGYGYTF	TGTGCCAGCAGCTATACGACAGGTTACGGCTACACCTTC
TRBV20-1	.	many	TRBJ1-1	CSARWDFNTEAFF	TGCAGTGCCCGCTGGGACTTTAACACTGAAGCTTTCTTT
TRBV7-2	TRBD1	many	TRBJ1-5	CASRGGGDSNQPQHF	TGTGCCAGCAGAGGGGGCGGTGATAGCAATCAGCCCCAGCATTTT
TRBV6-4	.	.	TRBJ2-7	CASTTGSSSYEQYF	TGTGCCAGCACTACAGGGTCGAGCTCCTACGAGCAGTACTTC
TRBV28	TRBD2	.	TRBJ2-1	CASSPLVRGGDEQFF	TGTGCCAGCAGCCCACTAGTGCGGGGGGGGGATGAGCAGTTCTTC
TRBV7-2	TRBD1	many	TRBJ1-4	CASSSQGAVNEKLFF	TGTGCCAGCAGCTCCCAGGGGGCTGTGAATGAAAAACTGTTTTTT
TRBV7-9	.	many	TRBJ2-1	CASSLAQGEQFF	TGTGCCAGCAGCTTAGCGCAGGGTGAGCAGTTCTTC
TRBV20-1	TRBD2	few	TRBJ2-1	CSARDLGLAYNEQFF	TGCAGTGCTAGAGATCTGGGACTAGCGTACAATGAGCAGTTCTTC
TRBV20-1	TRBD1	many	TRBJ1-5	CSARAGDRGYPRDQPQHF	TGCAGTGCTAGAGCAGGAGACAGGGGTTACCCCCGCGATCAGCCCCAGCATTTT
TRBV7-6	.	many	TRBJ2-1	CASSLEGGRNEQFF	TGTGCCAGCAGCTTAGAGGGGGGGCGTAATGAGCAGTTCTTC
TRBV14	.	many	TRBJ2-6	CASSQPSGANVLTF	TGTGCCAGCAGCCAACCTTCTGGGGCCAACGTCCTGACTTTC
TRBV5-4	TRBD2	many	TRBJ2-5	CASSLILAGGRETQYF	TGTGCCAGCAGCTTGATACTAGCGGGGGGGCGAGAGACCCAGTACTTC
TRBV29-1	.	many	TRBJ1-1	CSATRGMNTEAFF	TGCAGCGCCACTAGGGGGATGAACACTGAAGCTTTCTTT
TRBV5-1	TRBD1	many	TRBJ2-7	CASSGRDRGRGAYEQYF	TGCGCCAGCAGCGGCCGGGACAGGGGGCGCGGGGCCTACGAGCAGTACTTC
TRBV11-2	.	many	TRBJ2-7	CASSLTDGTYEQYF	TGTGCCAGCAGCTTGACAGACGGGACCTACGAGCAGTACTTC
TRBV7-9	.	.	TRBJ1-1	CASSTRRGGTEAFF	TGTGCCAGCAGCACAAGGCGGGGAGGCACTGAAGCTTTCTTT
TRBV23-1	.	many	TRBJ1-1	CASSQSGRVNTEAFF	TGCGCCAGCAGTCAATCTGGCAGGGTGAACACTGAAGCTTTCTTT
TRBV12-3/TRBV12-4	.	many	TRBJ1-3	CASRLGQSGNTIYF	TGTGCCAGCAGGTTAGGACAGTCTGGAAACACCATATATTTT
TRBV29-1	.	.	TRBJ2-3	CSVEWGQPHDTQYF	TGCAGCGTTGAGTGGGGCCAACCACATGATACGCAGTATTTT
TRBV20-1	.	many	TRBJ1-5	CSARDFALHQPQHF	TGCAGTGCTAGAGATTTCGCCCTACATCAGCCCCAGCATTTT
TRBV7-3	TRBD2	many	TRBJ2-7	CASSFGTRYEQYF	TGTGCCAGCAGCTTTGGGACTAGATACGAGCAGTACTTC
TRBV6-1	.	few	TRBJ2-2	CASRFGGFIGELFF	TGTGCCAGCAGGTTCGGTGGGTTCATCGGGGAGCTGTTTTTT
TRBV2	.	many	TRBJ1-1	CASSPGGSAEAFF	TGTGCCAGCAGTCCGGGGGGATCGGCTGAAGCTTTCTTT
TRBV3-1	.	.	TRBJ1-4	CASSPGHVNEKLFF	TGTGCCAGCAGCCCTGGACACGTTAATGAAAAACTGTTTTTT
TRBV20-1	TRBD1	many	TRBJ1-1	CSAEPDRGRNTEAFF	TGCAGTGCGGAGCCTGACAGGGGTCGGAACACTGAAGCTTTCTTT
TRBV28	.	many	TRBJ1-1	CASSYLVNTEAFF	TGTGCCAGCAGCTACCTGGTGAACACTGAAGCTTTCTTT
TRBV6-2/TRBV6-3	TRBD2	many	TRBJ2-1	CASRSSGGPYNEQFF	TGTGCCAGCAGATCTAGCGGGGGGCCTTACAATGAGCAGTTCTTC